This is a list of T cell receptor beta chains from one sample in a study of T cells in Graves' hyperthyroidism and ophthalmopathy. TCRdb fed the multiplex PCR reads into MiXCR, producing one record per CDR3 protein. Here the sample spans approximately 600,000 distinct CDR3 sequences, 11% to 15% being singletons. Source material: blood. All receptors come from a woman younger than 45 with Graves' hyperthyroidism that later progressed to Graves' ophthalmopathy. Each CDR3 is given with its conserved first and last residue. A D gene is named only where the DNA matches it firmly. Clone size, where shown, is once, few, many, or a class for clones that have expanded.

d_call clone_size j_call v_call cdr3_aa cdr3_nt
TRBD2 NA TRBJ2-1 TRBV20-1 CSARPQGGLAGGGYNEQFF TGCAGTGCTAGACCCCAGGGGGGACTAGCGGGAGGGGGGTACAATGAGCAGTTCTTC
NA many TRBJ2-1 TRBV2 CASSDRLWDEQFF TGTGCCAGCAGTGATCGGCTGTGGGATGAGCAGTTCTTC
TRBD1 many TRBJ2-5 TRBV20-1 CSATTGTVQETQYF TGCAGTGCGACCACCGGGACAGTTCAAGAGACCCAGTACTTC
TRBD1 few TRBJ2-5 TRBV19 CASSISPGTGQETQYF TGTGCCAGTAGTATTTCCCCCGGGACAGGGCAAGAGACCCAGTACTTC
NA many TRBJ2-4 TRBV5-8 CASSLFTGGENIQYF TGTGCCAGCAGCTTGTTCACGGGGGGCGAAAACATTCAGTACTTC
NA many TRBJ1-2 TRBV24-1 CATSDRGDGYTF TGTGCCACCAGTGATCGGGGAGATGGCTACACCTTC
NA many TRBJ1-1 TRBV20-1 CSAKGPRNTEAFF TGCAGTGCTAAAGGCCCCAGGAACACTGAAGCTTTCTTT
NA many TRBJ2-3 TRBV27 CASIADGTDTQYF TGTGCCAGCATCGCGGACGGCACAGATACGCAGTATTTT
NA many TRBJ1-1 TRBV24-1 CASAGGMNTEAFF TGTGCCTCCGCGGGGGGCATGAACACTGAAGCTTTCTTT
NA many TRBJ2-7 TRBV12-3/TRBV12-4 CASSLEASSYEQYF TGTGCCAGCAGTTTGGAGGCGAGCTCCTACGAGCAGTACTTC
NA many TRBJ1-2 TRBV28 CATSRYSIQGGDGYTF TGTGCCACGTCAAGATACAGTATACAGGGAGGGGATGGCTACACCTTC
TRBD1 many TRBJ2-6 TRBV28 CASSSPHITGGGGANVLTF TGTGCCAGCAGTTCACCCCACATCACAGGGGGCGGTGGGGCCAACGTCCTGACTTTC
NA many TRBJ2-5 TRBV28 CASSSSGLGKEDQYF TGTGCCAGCAGTTCCTCCGGCCTCGGCAAGGAGGACCAGTACTTC
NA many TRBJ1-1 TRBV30 CAWSVRLGDTEAFF TGTGCCTGGAGTGTACGTCTGGGGGACACTGAAGCTTTCTTT
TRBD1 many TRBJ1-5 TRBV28 CASSLDPDRGIGQPQHF TGTGCCAGCAGTTTAGACCCAGACAGGGGAATAGGGCAGCCCCAGCATTTT
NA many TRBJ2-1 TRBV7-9 CASSLPLANNEQFF TGTGCCAGCAGCTTGCCGCTAGCGAACAATGAGCAGTTCTTC
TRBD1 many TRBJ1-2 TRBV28 CASSTVTGNYGYTF TGTGCCAGCAGTACCGTGACAGGGAACTATGGCTACACCTTC
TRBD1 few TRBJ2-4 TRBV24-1 CATSEPGQGKNIQYF TGTGCCACCAGTGAGCCGGGACAGGGAAAAAACATTCAGTACTTC
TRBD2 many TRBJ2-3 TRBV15 CATSTGLAASTDTQYF TGTGCCACCAGCACCGGACTAGCGGCTAGCACAGATACGCAGTATTTT
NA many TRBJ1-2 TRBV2 CASSGGNYGYTF TGTGCCAGCAGTGGAGGCAACTATGGCTACACCTTC
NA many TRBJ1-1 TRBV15 CATSRKRTAEAFF TGTGCCACCAGCAGAAAGCGGACAGCTGAAGCTTTCTTT
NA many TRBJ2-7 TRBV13 CASSLVGVYEQYF TGTGCCAGCAGCTTAGTCGGCGTCTACGAGCAGTACTTC
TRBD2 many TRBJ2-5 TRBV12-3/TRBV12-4 CASSFALAGGGTQYF TGTGCCAGCAGTTTCGCGCTAGCGGGAGGAGGGACCCAGTACTTC
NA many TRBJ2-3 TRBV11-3 CASSLGAISDLTDTQYF TGTGCCAGCAGCTTAGGGGCTATCTCGGACCTCACAGATACGCAGTATTTT
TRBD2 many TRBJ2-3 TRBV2 CASILAGGIPTTDTQYF TGTGCCAGCATCCTAGCGGGAGGGATTCCTACCACAGATACGCAGTATTTT
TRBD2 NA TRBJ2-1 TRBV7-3 CASSPRLAGVGEQFF TGTGCCAGCAGCCCCAGACTAGCGGGAGTAGGTGAGCAGTTCTTC
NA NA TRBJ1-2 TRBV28 CATLGEQGLGYTF TGTGCCACCTTGGGGGAGCAGGGCCTTGGCTACACCTTC
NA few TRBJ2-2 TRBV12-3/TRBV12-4 CASSLPTGAGELFF TGTGCCAGCAGTTTACCTACCGGGGCCGGGGAGCTGTTTTTT
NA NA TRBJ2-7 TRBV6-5 CASSFTHEQYF TGTGCCAGCAGTTTCACCCACGAGCAGTACTTC
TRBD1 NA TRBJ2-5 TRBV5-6 CASSRQGSQETQYF TGTGCCAGCAGCCGACAGGGTAGTCAAGAGACCCAGTACTTC
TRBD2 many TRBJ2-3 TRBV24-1 CATSDIAGEGGSDTQYF TGTGCCACCAGTGATATAGCGGGAGAAGGGGGGTCTGATACGCAGTATTTT
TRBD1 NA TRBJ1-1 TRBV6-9 CASSYGQGAPNTEAFF TGTGCCAGCAGTTACGGACAGGGGGCCCCGAACACTGAAGCTTTCTTT
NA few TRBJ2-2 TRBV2 CASSDVGPAGELFF TGTGCCAGCAGTGATGTGGGGCCGGCCGGGGAGCTGTTTTTT
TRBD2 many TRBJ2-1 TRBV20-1 CSARDPLAGPYNEQFF TGCAGTGCTAGAGATCCTTTAGCGGGTCCCTACAATGAGCAGTTCTTC
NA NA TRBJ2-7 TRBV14 CASSPQTGSVQYF TGTGCCAGCAGCCCACAGACAGGATCAGTGCAGTACTTC
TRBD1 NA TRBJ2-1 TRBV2 CASNDRGRPDEQFF TGTGCCAGCAATGACAGGGGGCGCCCCGATGAGCAGTTCTTC
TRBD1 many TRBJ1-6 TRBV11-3 CASSLGQSSSPLHF TGTGCCAGCAGCCTGGGACAGTCGTCTTCACCCCTCCACTTT
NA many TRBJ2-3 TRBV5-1 CASSKGPPTTDTQYF TGCGCCAGCAGCAAGGGACCACCAACCACAGATACGCAGTATTTT
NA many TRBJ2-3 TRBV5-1 CASSFGGAKTDTQYF TGCGCCAGCAGCTTTGGGGGGGCGAAGACAGATACGCAGTATTTT
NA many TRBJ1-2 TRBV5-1 CASSPDVGESWGYTF TGCGCCAGCAGCCCGGACGTAGGAGAGAGTTGGGGCTACACCTTC
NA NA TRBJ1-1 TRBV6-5 CASSYPKGRMNTEAFF TGTGCCAGCAGTTACCCGAAAGGGAGAATGAACACTGAAGCTTTCTTT
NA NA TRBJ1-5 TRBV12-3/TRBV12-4 CASSLGSYNQPQHF TGTGCCAGCAGCCTGGGCAGCTACAATCAGCCCCAGCATTTT
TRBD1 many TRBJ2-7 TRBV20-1 CSARGDRGYEQYF TGCAGTGCTAGAGGGGACAGGGGCTACGAGCAGTACTTC
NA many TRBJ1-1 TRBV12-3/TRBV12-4 CASSKTPGLEAFF TGTGCCAGCAGTAAGACCCCGGGACTCGAGGCTTTCTTT